This is a list of T cell receptor beta chains from one sample in a study of long-term antiretroviral therapy in people with HIV. Produced via immunoSEQ multiplex PCR; TCRdb's table is partial and in-frame only. The data contain about 18,000 clones, around 84% of them singletons. Specimen: unsorted PBMCs, collected 0.3 years after starting antiretroviral therapy. The receptor source for this set is a woman aged 50 to 60 with HIV. CDR3s leave out the opening cysteine and the closing phenylalanine or tryptophan. Size values are once, few and many counts, or a class for expanded clones, and some rows have none.

j_gene	v_gene	abundance	CDR3aa
TRBJ1-6	TRBV30	-	AWTAGDNSPLH
TRBJ1-1	TRBV7-2	-	ASSFGQGNTEAF
TRBJ2-1	TRBV7-2	-	ASSLLHNEQF
TRBJ2-7	TRBV6-6	-	ASSYRDFLGPYEQY
TRBJ2-2	TRBV6-6	-	ASSSFRDREGGELF
TRBJ2-7	TRBV9	-	ASSIAPGQGSYEQY
TRBJ2-3	TRBV6-1	-	ASSPFGSDTQY
TRBJ1-5	TRBV7-8	-	ASSPGRNQPQH
TRBJ2-2	TRBV6-5	-	ASSYSNPATGELF
TRBJ1-1	TRBV5-1	-	ASSLIAGTEAF
TRBJ1-2	TRBV18	-	ASSPAGGLNYGYT
TRBJ1-5	TRBV2	few	ASSEDRVNQPQH
TRBJ1-5	TRBV7-5	few	ARTHRAESNQPQH
TRBJ1-6	TRBV21-1	-	ASSIPGTGVPPLH
TRBJ2-1	TRBV10-1	-	ASIKKGGREINEQF
TRBJ2-5	TRBV9	-	ASSVGVEGTQY
TRBJ1-5	TRBV9	-	ASSETGTGLQPQH
TRBJ1-1	TRBV7-6	-	ASSSSTGGTEAF
TRBJ1-6	TRBV27	few	ASSLDGGSYNSPLH
TRBJ2-2	TRBV18	-	ASSPSDRGVGELF
TRBJ1-2	TRBV6-5	-	ASSYPGSVGYT
TRBJ2-1	TRBV4-2	-	ASSTFNPNEQF
TRBJ2-3	TRBV7-9	-	ASSLLVGSSLDTQY
TRBJ2-5	TRBV4-2	-	ASSQRAAGGRQETQY
TRBJ1-6	TRBV5-8	few	ASSPGGYSPLH
TRBJ2-6	TRBV10-3	-	AIRGGQGSSGANVLT
TRBJ1-4	TRBV28	-	ASSSGGGTNEKLF
TRBJ1-4	TRBV6-1	-	ASSVADATNEKLF
TRBJ2-5	TRBV30	-	AWVRGGQRETQY
TRBJ2-5	TRBV18	-	ASSPPNRDRDVSTQY
TRBJ1-5	TRBV6-5	few	ASSPGRISNQPQH
TRBJ1-6	TRBV27	few	ASSPRDRPVSPLH
TRBJ2-7	TRBV6-1	-	ASSEWEGAEQY
TRBJ2-1	TRBV18	-	ASSSLLAGGSTSVEQF
TRBJ1-1	TRBV19	few	ASGRDRAGSTEAF
TRBJ1-4	TRBV6-1	-	ASSAGTGVNEKLF
TRBJ2-3	TRBV2	-	ASTWTSTDTQY
TRBJ2-6	TRBV6-5	-	ASRLASSGANVLT
TRBJ2-3	TRBV12-5	-	ASGSSFDGGFLRDTQY
TRBJ1-2	TRBV29-1	-	SVEEWESDRGGYGYT
TRBJ2-6	TRBV7-8	-	ASSLGGGLSGANVLT
TRBJ1-6	TRBV19	few	ASSIGQINNSPLH
TRBJ2-3	TRBV2	-	ASSEKGKGADTQY
TRBJ1-2	TRBV9	-	ASSSRIRGYT
TRBJ2-6	TRBV7-3	-	ASSLKGTVSSGANVLT
TRBJ2-1	TRBV7-9	-	ASSPSHPTRAYNEQF